These T cell receptor beta chains were read from a single sample in a study of blood T cell repertoires in COVID-19. TCRdb's table, derived via immunoSEQ multiplex PCR, lists solely in-frame clones and lacks some. This table holds approximately 250,000 clones, approximately 86% found once. Material for sequencing was peripheral blood. These receptors were taken from a man in his forties or fifties with active or convalescent COVID-19. CDR3s include the opening cysteine and the closing phenylalanine or tryptophan. The order of the fields is D gene, V gene, clone size, J gene, CDR3 protein, CDR3 DNA. D genes are given only for firm matches. Size is stated for part of the rows, as once, few or many counts, or as a class when the clone is expanded.

>-|TRBV28|-|TRBJ1-1
CASRSDSYVNTEAFF
TGTGCCAGCAGATCGGACAGTTACGTGAACACTGAAGCTTTCTTT
>TRBD2|TRBV5-1|-|TRBJ2-3
CASSLSGGAPDTQYF
TGCGCCAGCAGCTTAAGCGGGGGGGCCCCAGATACGCAGTATTTT
>-|TRBV5-1|-|TRBJ1-3
CASSLTGIGNTIYF
TGCGCCAGCAGCTTGACAGGGATCGGAAACACCATATATTTT
>-|TRBV6-5|-|TRBJ1-6
CATIRDNSPLHF
TGTGCCACCATTAGAGATAATTCACCCCTCCACTTT
>-|TRBV19|-|TRBJ2-3
CASSIGTGSDTQYF
TGTGCCAGTAGTATCGGCACCGGGTCAGATACGCAGTATTTT
>TRBD2|TRBV4-1|-|TRBJ2-3
CASSLETSGTSTDTQYF
TGCGCCAGCAGCCTAGAAACTAGCGGCACTAGCACAGATACGCAGTATTTT
>TRBD2|TRBV3-1/TRBV3-2|-|TRBJ2-2
CASSFTSGVTNTGELFF
TGTGCCAGCAGCTTCACTAGCGGGGTAACGAACACCGGGGAGCTGTTTTTT
>-|TRBV19|-|TRBJ1-1
CASSGETPTDTEAFF
TGTGCCAGTAGTGGGGAGACTCCTACGGACACTGAAGCTTTCTTT
>-|TRBV6-6|-|TRBJ1-5
CASRNRVANQPQHF
TGTGCCAGCAGGAACAGGGTGGCCAATCAGCCCCAGCATTTT
>TRBD2|TRBV10-3|-|TRBJ2-7
CAISGGGGYEQYF
TGTGCCATCAGTGGCGGGGGGGGATACGAGCAGTACTTC
>TRBD1|TRBV6-5|-|TRBJ2-7
CASRPGGMTYEQYF
TGTGCCAGCAGGCCAGGGGGTATGACCTACGAGCAGTACTTC
>-|TRBV12-3/TRBV12-4|-|TRBJ2-1
CASSINNEQFF
TGTGCCAGCAGTATTAACAATGAGCAGTTCTTC
>TRBD1|TRBV7-9|-|TRBJ1-5
CASSPSGTGGRQPQHF
TGTGCCAGCAGCCCCTCCGGGACAGGGGGCCGCCAGCCCCAGCATTTT
>TRBD1|TRBV11-3|-|TRBJ2-5
CASRSGTGGETQYF
TGTGCCAGCAGAAGCGGGACAGGGGGCGAGACCCAGTACTTC
>-|TRBV10-3|once|TRBJ2-1
CAISEGGDEQFF
TGTGCCATCAGTGAAGGGGGGGATGAGCAGTTCTTC
>TRBD2|TRBV5-1|-|TRBJ2-2
CASSLRAGAGELFF
TGCGCCAGCAGCTTGAGAGCGGGGGCCGGGGAGCTGTTTTTT
>TRBD2|TRBV5-1|-|TRBJ2-6
CASSLVLAGGISGANVLTF
TGCGCCAGCAGCTTGGTTCTAGCGGGAGGGATCTCTGGGGCCAACGTCCTGACTTTC
>TRBD1|TRBV15|-|TRBJ1-6
CATSIGQGITTLHF
TGTGCCACCAGTATCGGACAGGGGATAACCACCCTCCACTTT
>TRBD2|TRBV4-1|-|TRBJ2-5
CASSQLSGETQYF
TGCGCCAGCAGCCAACTTAGCGGGGAGACCCAGTACTTC
>TRBD1|TRBV5-1|-|TRBJ2-7
CASSVGDRAEYEQYF
TGCGCCAGCAGCGTGGGGGACAGAGCGGAATACGAGCAGTACTTC
>-|TRBV5-4|-|TRBJ2-1
CASSLIPRDEQFF
TGTGCCAGCAGTCTGATCCCTCGGGATGAGCAGTTCTTC
>TRBD1|TRBV30|-|TRBJ1-1
CAWSVPGQGLSFTEAFF
TGTGCCTGGAGTGTACCGGGACAGGGGTTGTCCTTCACTGAAGCTTTCTTT
>TRBD1|TRBV3-1/TRBV3-2|-|TRBJ1-4
CASSQEGGEHEKLFF
TGTGCCAGCAGCCAAGAAGGGGGCGAGCATGAAAAACTGTTTTTT
>TRBD1|TRBV11-2|-|TRBJ2-1
CASSLDLQGRTAFF
TGTGCCAGCAGCTTAGATTTACAGGGGAGAACGGCGTTCTTC
>TRBD1|TRBV24-1|-|TRBJ2-5
CATSDAGTGKETQYF
TGTGCCACCAGTGATGCCGGGACAGGGAAAGAGACCCAGTACTTC
>-|TRBV3-1/TRBV3-2|few|TRBJ2-7
CASSQDQSGLRDYYEQYF
TGTGCCAGCAGCCAAGATCAGAGCGGGCTTCGGGATTACTACGAGCAGTACTTC
>TRBD1|TRBV11-2|-|TRBJ1-6
CASSPDRDSSPLHF
TGTGCCAGCAGCCCGGACAGGGATTCTTCACCCCTCCACTTT
>TRBD1|TRBV6-1|-|TRBJ2-1
CASSEQGTGYNEQFF
TGTGCCAGCAGTGAACAAGGGACAGGCTACAATGAGCAGTTCTTC
>TRBD1|TRBV19|once|TRBJ1-5
CASSFRQGHGSQPQHF
TGTGCCAGTAGTTTCCGACAGGGACACGGCAGTCAGCCCCAGCATTTT
>-|TRBV3-1/TRBV3-2|-|TRBJ1-1
CASSRDRPRGTEAFF
TGTGCCAGCAGCCGAGACCGTCCTAGGGGGACTGAAGCTTTCTTT
>-|TRBV18|once|TRBJ2-5
CASSPPANQETQYF
TGTGCCAGCTCACCCCCAGCGAACCAAGAGACCCAGTACTTC
>TRBD1|TRBV5-1|few|TRBJ1-6
CASSQDRERSPLHF
TGCGCCAGCAGTCAGGACAGGGAGCGCTCACCCCTCCACTTT
>TRBD2|TRBV9|-|TRBJ2-1
CASREVSYNEQFF
TGTGCCAGCCGGGAGGTCTCCTACAATGAGCAGTTCTTC
>TRBD2|TRBV5-1|-|TRBJ2-5
CASSFSDPGTSRKETQYF
TGCGCCAGCAGCTTTTCGGACCCGGGGACTAGCCGAAAAGAGACCCAGTACTTC
>TRBD2|TRBV5-1|-|TRBJ2-2
CASSLSLRGNHNTGELFF
TGCGCCAGCAGCTTGAGTCTGCGGGGGAACCATAACACCGGGGAGCTGTTTTTT
>-|TRBV6-5|-|TRBJ1-1
CASSYSHLSEAFF
TGTGCCAGCAGTTACTCCCATTTGAGTGAAGCTTTCTTT
>TRBD2|TRBV7-2|-|TRBJ2-1
CASSAERGLAESYNEQFF
TGTGCCAGCAGCGCGGAGCGTGGACTAGCGGAGTCCTACAATGAGCAGTTCTTC
>-|TRBV3-1/TRBV3-2|-|TRBJ2-2
CASSGQGTNTGELFF
TGTGCCAGCAGCGGGCAGGGGACGAACACCGGGGAGCTGTTTTTT
>-|TRBV5-5|-|TRBJ1-3
CASSLALFSGNTIYF
TGTGCCAGCAGCTTGGCCCTCTTCTCTGGAAACACCATATATTTT
>-|TRBV9|-|TRBJ2-2
CASGASNTGELFF
TGTGCCAGCGGGGCCTCGAACACCGGGGAGCTGTTTTTT
>TRBD2|TRBV5-1|-|TRBJ2-7
CASSFHSGSYEQYF
TGCGCCAGCAGCTTCCATAGCGGGTCCTACGAGCAGTACTTC
>-|TRBV2|-|TRBJ1-2
CASREQSYNYGYTF
TGTGCCAGCAGGGAGCAATCCTATAACTATGGCTACACCTTC
>TRBD1|TRBV29-1|-|TRBJ1-1
CSARDRETTEAFF
TGCAGCGCCCGGGACAGGGAAACGACTGAAGCTTTCTTT
>TRBD1|TRBV10-3|once|TRBJ2-3
CAISERGQGAETDTQYF
TGTGCCATCAGTGAGAGGGGACAGGGGGCAGAGACAGATACGCAGTATTTT
>-|TRBV7-6|-|TRBJ1-3
CASSLAPSSGNTIYF
TGTGCCAGCAGCTTAGCTCCGAGCTCTGGAAACACCATATATTTT
>-|TRBV5-8|-|TRBJ2-3
CASSLDGRDTDTQYF
TGTGCCAGCAGCTTGGACGGCAGGGACACAGATACGCAGTATTTT
>-|TRBV30|-|TRBJ1-4
CAWSKHRPGVSNEKLFF
TGTGCCTGGAGTAAACATCGGCCAGGGGTATCTAATGAAAAACTGTTTTTT
>TRBD2|TRBV11-2|few|TRBJ2-2
CASRAREGTGELFF
TGTGCCAGCAGGGCGCGGGAGGGCACCGGGGAGCTGTTTTTT
>-|TRBV27|-|TRBJ2-3
CASSTGWDTQYF
TGTGCCAGCAGTACCGGTTGGGATACGCAGTATTTT
>TRBD1|TRBV6-2/TRBV6-3|-|TRBJ1-1
CASSLGRQGNTEAFF
TGTGCCAGCAGTTTGGGCCGACAGGGGAACACTGAAGCTTTCTTT
>-|TRBV29-1|-|TRBJ2-5
CSVLQGRGETQYF
TGCAGCGTACTACAGGGTAGAGGGGAGACCCAGTACTTC
>TRBD2|TRBV18|-|TRBJ2-3
CASSLRGETDTQYF
TGTGCCAGCTCACTTCGGGGGGAGACAGATACGCAGTATTTT
>-|TRBV4-2|few|TRBJ1-5
CASSQESAGSNQPQHF
TGTGCCAGCAGCCAAGAGTCGGCAGGTAGCAATCAGCCCCAGCATTTT